This TCR beta chain appears in the sequencing data of a study of human T cells and chemical hapten exposure (dated by TCRdb to about 2021). Regarding the research as a whole: For sensitization, 2% DPC in acetone was applied to a roughly 2 cm by roughly 2 cm area of upper inner arm skin. Throughout the approximately 25-week study period, patients were also given weekly therapeutic DPC doses on the scalp. The libraries were sequenced as a pool, and the TCR yield per sample differed mostly because of small variations in library volumes within the pool. The mostly female patient cohort included alopecia areata with under or over 50% scalp involvement, alopecia totalis and alopecia universalis. For TCR sequencing, blood came from approximately 29 alopecia patients at anywhere from one to four time points (pre-sensitization, 2, 6 and 24 weeks). This study followed changes in the peripheral blood TCR repertoire in vivo during primary and secondary sensitization of alopecia patients to the hapten diphenylcyclopropenone (DPC). Blood was sampled from patients pre-sensitization (week 0) and at 2, 6 and about 24 weeks after DPC sensitization. Patch testing on the upper back used Finn chambers containing 0.01% DPC, with scoring done after 6 days according to International Contact Dermatitis Research Group standards. Beyond this particular receptor, the publication reports: No change with DPC sensitization was found in the number of TCRs above 1 in 1000 frequency, and no evidence of global repertoire structure alterations was found. Alopecia, a presumed autoimmune disease, was present in all patients, so the immune response of the patients might differ from that of healthy individuals. Expanded TCRs formed significantly more large CDR3 similarity clusters than pre-sensitization or healthy control sets, consistent with antigen-driven responses. After repeated subsampling, changes were observed in the strength of the expansion versus patch-test correlation and in the threshold at which the correlation became significant. Patch test score was positively correlated with the number of PT1 expanded TCRs, with significance at thresholds 8, 16 and 32 but not at 4.

This clonotype was seen ten or more times. What this receptor recognizes is not known. Within one base of it there is no much larger clone, and no base qualities were kept. Looking up the germline V gene yields CDR1 SNHLY and CDR2 FYNNEI. The CDR3 sequence holds 17 residues, the cysteine and phenylalanine included. Only the CDR3 region is kept as DNA, spanning 51 bases read in frame from base 1. V drops 6 bases and J drops 4 bases, leaving 22 bases in between. The library was built by means of RACE. Instrument used: NextSeq 500. Library preparation attached unique molecular identifiers to individual cDNA molecules for quantitative, reproducible TCR counting. Each blood RNA sample was used to sequence both TCR alpha and TCR beta chains. On the authors' methods: Samples had a median of about 96,000 TCRs, with a range from roughly 23,224 to 700,000. The Decombinator software suite was used to annotate the V, J and CDR3 of the TCR reads. To make PS versus PT1 abundance plots, every sample was subsampled to the same number of TCRs (28,000). TCRs were defined as expanded if absent before sensitization and observed at least eight times at the 2-week time point. TCRdb reprocessed the public reads (quality trimming at Q25 with fastp, clone calling with MiXCR) and kept in-frame beta chains. For every CDR3 protein sequence, its rows merge into one entry that carries the most common genes and DNA. The V and J calls shown here were made by TCRdb, not taken from the authors' results. Here the sample has 95,000 to 130,000 distinct CDR3 sequences; roughly 12% occur a single time. The top ten hold 1.2% to 1.5% of the sample.

The time point label, read with the paper, signifies: patch test 1, 2 weeks after DPC sensitization. What this sample's treatment or condition label stands for: therapeutic diphenylcyclopropenone sensitization with weekly scalp DPC. At each patch-test visit, blood was drawn before the patch test was applied. Patients were eligible if aged 18 to 70, diagnosed with alopecia and judged suitable for DPC therapy, and pregnant patients were excluded. Unfractionated whole blood was collected in Tempus Blood RNA tubes, and total RNA was extracted from that blood. The TCR comes from a woman between 45 and 65 years old with alopecia areata. Some clones in this sample may be carry-over from other donors' samples. The sequence links TRBV2 to TRBJ2-1; a tentative D match to TRBD2 spans 5 bases. The source material was whole blood, sampled in connection with sensitization to the hapten diphenylcyclopropenone (DPC). This receptor has the CDR3 CASRVGSRDAVYNEQFF. In nucleotides, the sequence is TGTGCCAGCAGAGTAGGAAGCCGGGATGCAGTGTACAATGAGCAGTTCTTC.